This is a list of T cell receptor beta chains from one sample in a study of T cell responses to AZD1222 COVID-19 vaccine. Assay: immunoSEQ multiplex PCR; the TCRdb copy retains only in-frame clones and omits some. In the table there are about 150,000 clones, roughly nine tenths of which are singletons. Sequenced here: peripheral blood, sampled on day 0 of AZD1222 vaccination. The source of these receptors is an adult in good health. CDR3s include the opening cysteine and the closing phenylalanine or tryptophan. A D gene is named only where the DNA matches it firmly. Not every row has a clone size; where given, it reads once, few, many or a size class.

clone size: .
D gene: TRBD1
J gene: TRBJ1-2
CDR3 length: 13
V gene: TRBV30
CDR3 DNA: TGTGCCTGGAGCGCGACAGGGGTCTATGGCTACACCTTC
CDR3 protein: CAWSATGVYGYTF

clone size: .
D gene: .
J gene: TRBJ2-5
CDR3 length: 15
V gene: TRBV30
CDR3 DNA: TGTGCCTGGAGTCCCATTAGGGGTCGCCAAGAGACCCAGTACTTC
CDR3 protein: CAWSPIRGRQETQYF

clone size: .
D gene: .
J gene: TRBJ1-2
CDR3 length: 13
V gene: TRBV6-5
CDR3 DNA: TGTGCCAGCAGTACAACGACAGGAGGAGGCTACACCTTC
CDR3 protein: CASSTTTGGGYTF

clone size: .
D gene: TRBD1
J gene: TRBJ1-2
CDR3 length: 15
V gene: TRBV6-1
CDR3 DNA: TGTGCCAGCAGGACACCACGGACAGGGGGGTATGGCTACACCTTC
CDR3 protein: CASRTPRTGGYGYTF

clone size: .
D gene: .
J gene: TRBJ1-1
CDR3 length: 14
V gene: TRBV5-4
CDR3 DNA: TGTGCCAGCAGCTTGGAAAGGATGAACACTGAAGCTTTCTTT
CDR3 protein: CASSLERMNTEAFF

clone size: .
D gene: .
J gene: TRBJ2-1
CDR3 length: 15
V gene: TRBV9
CDR3 DNA: TGTGCCAGCAGCGTACGGCGGACCCCAAACAATGAGCAGTTCTTC
CDR3 protein: CASSVRRTPNNEQFF

clone size: .
D gene: .
J gene: TRBJ2-7
CDR3 length: 14
V gene: TRBV28
CDR3 DNA: TGTGCCAGCAGTTTAGTGGGGGATCGGCACGAGCAGTACTTC
CDR3 protein: CASSLVGDRHEQYF

clone size: .
D gene: TRBD1
J gene: TRBJ1-2
CDR3 length: 14
V gene: TRBV19
CDR3 DNA: TGTGCCAGTAGTAATCGGACAGGGAACTATGGCTACACCTTC
CDR3 protein: CASSNRTGNYGYTF

clone size: .
D gene: TRBD2
J gene: TRBJ2-1
CDR3 length: 15
V gene: TRBV6-1
CDR3 DNA: TGTGCCAGCAGTGAAAGGTTAGCGGGGTACAATGAGCAGTTCTTC
CDR3 protein: CASSERLAGYNEQFF

clone size: .
D gene: .
J gene: TRBJ2-6
CDR3 length: 15
V gene: TRBV29-1
CDR3 DNA: TGCAGCGTTGAAATGACAGACTCTGGGGCCAACGTCCTGACTTTC
CDR3 protein: CSVEMTDSGANVLTF

clone size: .
D gene: .
J gene: TRBJ2-7
CDR3 length: 15
V gene: TRBV3-1/TRBV3-2
CDR3 DNA: TGTGCCAGCAGCCAAGTGAGTAGGGGCGGATTCGAGCAGTACTTC
CDR3 protein: CASSQVSRGGFEQYF

clone size: .
D gene: .
J gene: TRBJ1-1
CDR3 length: 13
V gene: TRBV24-1
CDR3 DNA: TGTGCCACCAGTGGAGGGTCGAACACTGAAGCTTTCTTT
CDR3 protein: CATSGGSNTEAFF

clone size: .
D gene: TRBD1
J gene: TRBJ1-3
CDR3 length: 14
V gene: TRBV6-5
CDR3 DNA: TGTGCCAGCAGTCCCCCGGGACAGGGAAACACCATATATTTT
CDR3 protein: CASSPPGQGNTIYF

clone size: .
D gene: .
J gene: TRBJ1-6
CDR3 length: 13
V gene: TRBV6-1
CDR3 DNA: TGTGCCAGCAGTGAAGCAAGTAATTCACCCCTCCACTTT
CDR3 protein: CASSEASNSPLHF

clone size: once
D gene: .
J gene: TRBJ1-1
CDR3 length: 13
V gene: TRBV19
CDR3 DNA: TGTGCCAGTAGTATGGCGGGGGACACTGAAGCTTTCTTT
CDR3 protein: CASSMAGDTEAFF

clone size: .
D gene: TRBD1
J gene: TRBJ2-2
CDR3 length: 14
V gene: TRBV5-1
CDR3 DNA: TGCGCCAGCAATCAGGGGGCCAACACCGGGGAGCTGTTTTTT
CDR3 protein: CASNQGANTGELFF

clone size: .
D gene: .
J gene: TRBJ2-2
CDR3 length: 15
V gene: TRBV24-1
CDR3 DNA: TGTGCCACCAGTGCAGTGGGGGACCTAACCGGGGAGCTGTTTTTT
CDR3 protein: CATSAVGDLTGELFF

clone size: .
D gene: .
J gene: TRBJ2-7
CDR3 length: 17
V gene: TRBV19
CDR3 DNA: TGTGCCAGTAGTATACCCCCTCAAATGGGACATTTCTACGAGCAGTACTTC
CDR3 protein: CASSIPPQMGHFYEQYF

clone size: .
D gene: TRBD1
J gene: TRBJ1-5
CDR3 length: 14
V gene: TRBV18
CDR3 DNA: TGTGCCAGCTCAAGGGGACAGAGTAATCAGCCCCAGCATTTT
CDR3 protein: CASSRGQSNQPQHF

clone size: once
D gene: TRBD1
J gene: TRBJ1-1
CDR3 length: 14
V gene: TRBV5-1
CDR3 DNA: TGCGCCAGCACCGCTGTCCAGGGGGGGACTGAAGCTTTCTTT
CDR3 protein: CASTAVQGGTEAFF

clone size: .
D gene: TRBD1
J gene: TRBJ2-2
CDR3 length: 15
V gene: TRBV7-3
CDR3 DNA: TGTGCCACCCAAAGGGACAGGGGTGACACCGGGGAGCTGTTTTTT
CDR3 protein: CATQRDRGDTGELFF

clone size: .
D gene: .
J gene: TRBJ1-1
CDR3 length: 11
V gene: TRBV30
CDR3 DNA: TGTGCCTGGAGTGTAGCGGCTGAAGCTTTCTTT
CDR3 protein: CAWSVAAEAFF

clone size: once
D gene: .
J gene: TRBJ2-1
CDR3 length: 15
V gene: TRBV25-1
CDR3 DNA: TGTGCCAGCGGCGGGGGCCCCCCGGGGGGCGGGCATCAGTTCTTC
CDR3 protein: CASGGGPPGGGHQFF

clone size: .
D gene: .
J gene: TRBJ2-3
CDR3 length: 16
V gene: TRBV5-1
CDR3 DNA: TGCGCCAGCAGCTTGGGGGCCTTGGCAGGCACAGATACGCAGTATTTT
CDR3 protein: CASSLGALAGTDTQYF

clone size: .
D gene: .
J gene: TRBJ2-4
CDR3 length: 15
V gene: TRBV2
CDR3 DNA: TGTGCCAGCAAAGGGCAGTACCTAGCCAAAAACATTCAGTACTTC
CDR3 protein: CASKGQYLAKNIQYF

clone size: .
D gene: TRBD1
J gene: TRBJ1-5
CDR3 length: 16
V gene: TRBV28
CDR3 DNA: TGTGCCAGCAGTACGGGGACAGGGGCTGACAATCAGCCCCAGCATTTT
CDR3 protein: CASSTGTGADNQPQHF

clone size: .
D gene: TRBD1
J gene: TRBJ1-4
CDR3 length: 16
V gene: TRBV19
CDR3 DNA: TGTGCCAGTAAGCCCTTACCGGGACAGTCTAATGAAAAACTGTTTTTT
CDR3 protein: CASKPLPGQSNEKLFF

clone size: .
D gene: .
J gene: TRBJ1-1
CDR3 length: 15
V gene: TRBV5-1
CDR3 DNA: TGCGCCAGCAGCTATAAACAGGGAACAGACACTGAAGCTTTCTTT
CDR3 protein: CASSYKQGTDTEAFF

clone size: .
D gene: .
J gene: TRBJ2-5
CDR3 length: 12
V gene: TRBV9
CDR3 DNA: TGTGCCAGCAGCCGGGACCAAGAGACCCAGTACTTC
CDR3 protein: CASSRDQETQYF

clone size: .
D gene: .
J gene: TRBJ1-2
CDR3 length: 13
V gene: TRBV10-3
CDR3 DNA: TGTGCCATCAGGGAGGGATTTGTCTATGGCTACACCTTC
CDR3 protein: CAIREGFVYGYTF

clone size: .
D gene: TRBD2
J gene: TRBJ2-3
CDR3 length: 16
V gene: TRBV6-4
CDR3 DNA: TGTGCCAGCAGTGACTCGACTAGCGGGAGCACAGATACGCAGTATTTT
CDR3 protein: CASSDSTSGSTDTQYF

clone size: .
D gene: .
J gene: TRBJ1-2
CDR3 length: 14
V gene: TRBV18
CDR3 DNA: TGTGCCAGCTCACCACCTTCCATTTGGGGAGGCTACACCTTC
CDR3 protein: CASSPPSIWGGYTF

clone size: .
D gene: TRBD1
J gene: TRBJ2-1
CDR3 length: 16
V gene: TRBV14
CDR3 DNA: TGTGCCAGCAGCCGTGGCAGGGGGCGGTTGGCCAATGAGCAGTTCTTC
CDR3 protein: CASSRGRGRLANEQFF

clone size: .
D gene: .
J gene: TRBJ1-4
CDR3 length: 12
V gene: TRBV29-1
CDR3 DNA: TGCAGCGTGACTCGGGCGGACGAAAAACTGTTTTTT
CDR3 protein: CSVTRADEKLFF

clone size: .
D gene: TRBD1
J gene: TRBJ1-6
CDR3 length: 16
V gene: TRBV5-1
CDR3 DNA: TGCGCCAGCAGCTTGGGACAGGGTGGCTCGGGTTCACCCCTCCACTTT
CDR3 protein: CASSLGQGGSGSPLHF

clone size: .
D gene: .
J gene: TRBJ1-1
CDR3 length: 13
V gene: TRBV7-3
CDR3 DNA: TGTGCCAGCAGCCAGAAGTTGAACACTGAAGCTTTCTTT
CDR3 protein: CASSQKLNTEAFF

clone size: .
D gene: .
J gene: TRBJ2-2
CDR3 length: 14
V gene: TRBV24-1
CDR3 DNA: TGTGCCACCAGTGATCCCCCCTGGGCCGGGGAGCTGTTTTTT
CDR3 protein: CATSDPPWAGELFF

clone size: .
D gene: .
J gene: TRBJ2-3
CDR3 length: 15
V gene: TRBV11-1
CDR3 DNA: TGTGCCAGCAGCTTAGCTCCCATTTTTGCAGATACGCAGTATTTT
CDR3 protein: CASSLAPIFADTQYF

clone size: .
D gene: .
J gene: TRBJ1-1
CDR3 length: 14
V gene: TRBV6-5
CDR3 DNA: TGTGCCAGCAGTCGGGAACAGGGAAGGACTGAAGCTTTCTTT
CDR3 protein: CASSREQGRTEAFF

clone size: once
D gene: TRBD1
J gene: TRBJ1-2
CDR3 length: 16
V gene: TRBV3-1/TRBV3-2
CDR3 DNA: TGTGCCAGCAGCCAAGATCGGGGACAGGGGTTCTATGGCTACACCTTC
CDR3 protein: CASSQDRGQGFYGYTF

clone size: .
D gene: .
J gene: TRBJ2-1
CDR3 length: 15
V gene: TRBV5-6
CDR3 DNA: TGTGCCAGCAGACCCCAGGGATACTCCTACAATGAGCAGTTCTTC
CDR3 protein: CASRPQGYSYNEQFF

clone size: .
D gene: .
J gene: TRBJ2-5
CDR3 length: 15
V gene: TRBV24-1
CDR3 DNA: TGTGCCACCAGTGACCCCAGACAGGGAGGAGAGACCCAGTACTTC
CDR3 protein: CATSDPRQGGETQYF

clone size: .
D gene: .
J gene: TRBJ2-7
CDR3 length: 15
V gene: TRBV9
CDR3 DNA: TGTGCCAGCAGCGTAGGGGCCGGGGTAACCTACGAGCAGTACTTC
CDR3 protein: CASSVGAGVTYEQYF

clone size: once
D gene: .
J gene: TRBJ2-1
CDR3 length: 14
V gene: TRBV20-1
CDR3 DNA: TGCAGTGCTAGTGGGGGGGGCCCGTACAATGAGCAGTTCTTC
CDR3 protein: CSASGGGPYNEQFF